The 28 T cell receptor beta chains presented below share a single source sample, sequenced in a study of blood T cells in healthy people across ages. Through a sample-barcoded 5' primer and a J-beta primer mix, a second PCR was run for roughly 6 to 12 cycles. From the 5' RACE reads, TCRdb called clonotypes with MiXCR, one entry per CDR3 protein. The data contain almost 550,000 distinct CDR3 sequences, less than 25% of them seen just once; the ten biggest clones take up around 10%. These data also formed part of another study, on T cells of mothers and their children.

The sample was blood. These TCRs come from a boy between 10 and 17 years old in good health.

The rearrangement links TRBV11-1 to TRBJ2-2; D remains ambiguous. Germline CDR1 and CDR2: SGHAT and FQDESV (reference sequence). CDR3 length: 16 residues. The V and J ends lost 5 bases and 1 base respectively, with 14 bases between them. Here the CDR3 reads CASSARHLKNTGELFF. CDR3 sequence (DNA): TGTGCCAGCAGCGCGAGACACCTTAAGAACACCGGGGAGCTGTTTTTT.

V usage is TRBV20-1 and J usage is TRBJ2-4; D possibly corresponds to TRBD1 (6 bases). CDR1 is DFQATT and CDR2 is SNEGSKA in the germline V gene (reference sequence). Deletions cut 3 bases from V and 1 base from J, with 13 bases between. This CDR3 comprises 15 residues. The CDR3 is CSARETGYAKNIQYF. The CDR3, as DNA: TGCAGTGCTAGGGAAACAGGGTACGCCAAAAACATTCAGTACTTC.

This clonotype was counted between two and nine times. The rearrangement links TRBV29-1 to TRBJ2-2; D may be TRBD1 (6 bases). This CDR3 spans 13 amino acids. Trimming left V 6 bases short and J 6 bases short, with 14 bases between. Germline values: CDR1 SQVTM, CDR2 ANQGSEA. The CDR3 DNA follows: TGCAGCGTCAGGTCACAGGGTCCCGGGGAGCTGTTTTTT. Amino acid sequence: CSVRSQGPGELFF.

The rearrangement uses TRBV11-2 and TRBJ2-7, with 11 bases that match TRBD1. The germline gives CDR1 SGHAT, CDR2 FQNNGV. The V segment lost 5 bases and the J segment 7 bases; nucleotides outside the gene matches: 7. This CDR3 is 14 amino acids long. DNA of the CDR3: TGTGCCAGCAGCCTCGGACAGGGGGCTTGGGAGCAGTACTTC. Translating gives CASSLGQGAWEQYF.

The CDR3 bases are TGCGCCAGCAGCCCCTCAGGACAGGGCGTGGGCGAGCAGTACTTC. Its protein is CASSPSGQGVGEQYF. This chain joins TRBV4-1 and TRBJ2-5; 8 nucleotides line up with TRBD1. The J call may be faulty, since TRBJ2-7 better matches the DNA end. From germline, CDR1 is MGHRA and CDR2 YSYEKL. This CDR3 spans 15 amino acids.

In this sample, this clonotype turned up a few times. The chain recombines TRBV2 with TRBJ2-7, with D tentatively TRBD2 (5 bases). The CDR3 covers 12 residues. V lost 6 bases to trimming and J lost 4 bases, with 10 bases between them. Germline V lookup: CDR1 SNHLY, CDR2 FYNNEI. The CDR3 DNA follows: TGTGCCAGCAGAACGGGGATTTACGAGCAGTACTTC. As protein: CASRTGIYEQYF.

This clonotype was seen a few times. CDR3: CASSLSPQGNEQFF. CDR3 in DNA: TGTGCCAGCAGTTTATCGCCCCAGGGCAATGAGCAGTTCTTC. This chain uses TRBV27 with TRBJ2-1; a possible D gene is TRBD1 (5 bases). Germline V CDR1 and CDR2: MNHEY, SMNVEV (reference sequence). The ends were cut back, 0 bases at V and 6 bases at J, with 9 bases in the middle. This CDR3 has 14 residues.

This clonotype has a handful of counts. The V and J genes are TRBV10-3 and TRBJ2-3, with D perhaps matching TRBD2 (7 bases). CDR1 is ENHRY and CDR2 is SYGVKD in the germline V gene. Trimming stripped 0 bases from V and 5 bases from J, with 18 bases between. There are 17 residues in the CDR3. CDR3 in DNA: TGTGCCATCAGTGAGTCGGGGGGGCAGGAATCGAGAGATACGCAGTATTTT. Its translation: CAISESGGQESRDTQYF.

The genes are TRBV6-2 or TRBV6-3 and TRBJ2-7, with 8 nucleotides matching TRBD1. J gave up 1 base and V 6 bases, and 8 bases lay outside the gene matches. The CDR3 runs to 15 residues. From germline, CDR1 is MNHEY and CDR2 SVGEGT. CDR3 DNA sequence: TGTGCCAGCAGCCCCCGGGACAGGACTTCCTACGAGCAGTACTTC. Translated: CASSPRDRTSYEQYF.

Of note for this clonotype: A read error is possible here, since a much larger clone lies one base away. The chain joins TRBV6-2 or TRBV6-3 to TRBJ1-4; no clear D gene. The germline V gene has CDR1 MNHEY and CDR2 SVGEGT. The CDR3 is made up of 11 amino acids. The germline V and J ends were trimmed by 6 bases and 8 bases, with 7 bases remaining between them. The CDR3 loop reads CASRVEEKLFF. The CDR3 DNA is TGTGCCAGCAGAGTAGAAGAAAAACTGTTTTTT.

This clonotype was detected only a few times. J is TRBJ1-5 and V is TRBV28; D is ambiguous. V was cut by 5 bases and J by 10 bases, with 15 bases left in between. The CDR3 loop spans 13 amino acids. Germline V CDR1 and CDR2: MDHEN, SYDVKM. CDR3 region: CASSPTQISPQHF. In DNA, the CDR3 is TGTGCCAGCAGTCCCACCCAGATAAGTCCCCAGCATTTT. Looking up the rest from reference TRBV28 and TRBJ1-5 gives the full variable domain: DVKVTQSSRYLVKRTGEKVFLECVQDMDHENMFWYRQDPGLGLRLIYFSYDVKMKEKGDIPEGYSVSREKKERFSLILESASTNQTSMYLCASSPTQISPQHFGDGTRLSIL.

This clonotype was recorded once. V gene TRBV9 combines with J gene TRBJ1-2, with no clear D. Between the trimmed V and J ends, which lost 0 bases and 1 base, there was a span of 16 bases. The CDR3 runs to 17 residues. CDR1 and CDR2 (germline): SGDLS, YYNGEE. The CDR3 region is CASSVVGDTSINYGYTF. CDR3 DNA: TGTGCCAGCAGCGTAGTGGGAGACACGAGTATTAACTATGGCTACACCTTC.

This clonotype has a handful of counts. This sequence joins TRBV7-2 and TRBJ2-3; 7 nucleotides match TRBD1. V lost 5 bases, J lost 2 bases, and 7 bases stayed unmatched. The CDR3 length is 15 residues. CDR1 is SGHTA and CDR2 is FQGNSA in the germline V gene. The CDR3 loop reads CASSPPGQYTDTQYF. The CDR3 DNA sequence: TGTGCCAGCAGCCCCCCGGGACAGTACACAGATACGCAGTATTTT.

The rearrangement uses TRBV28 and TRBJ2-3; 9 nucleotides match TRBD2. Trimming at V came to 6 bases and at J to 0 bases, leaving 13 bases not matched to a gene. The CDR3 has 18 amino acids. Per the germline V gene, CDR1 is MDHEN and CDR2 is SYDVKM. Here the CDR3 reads CASSPRGRDRASTDTQYF. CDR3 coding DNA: TGTGCCAGCAGCCCTCGCGGGAGGGACCGAGCTAGCACAGATACGCAGTATTTT.

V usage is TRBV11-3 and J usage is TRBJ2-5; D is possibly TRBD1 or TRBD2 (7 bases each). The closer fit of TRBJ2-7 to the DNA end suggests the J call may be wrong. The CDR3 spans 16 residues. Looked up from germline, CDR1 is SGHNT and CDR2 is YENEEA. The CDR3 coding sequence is TGTGCCAGCAGCCCGGGGGGTGGACAGGCCTCCTACGAGCAGTACTTC. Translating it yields CASSPGGGQASYEQYF.

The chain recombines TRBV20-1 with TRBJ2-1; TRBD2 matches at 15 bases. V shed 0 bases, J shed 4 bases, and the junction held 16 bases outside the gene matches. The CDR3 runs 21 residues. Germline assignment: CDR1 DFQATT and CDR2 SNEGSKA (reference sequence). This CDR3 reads CSARDRAGLAGGVGDYNEQFF. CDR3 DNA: TGCAGTGCTAGAGATAGAGCCGGACTAGCGGGGGGGGTCGGAGATTACAATGAGCAGTTCTTC.

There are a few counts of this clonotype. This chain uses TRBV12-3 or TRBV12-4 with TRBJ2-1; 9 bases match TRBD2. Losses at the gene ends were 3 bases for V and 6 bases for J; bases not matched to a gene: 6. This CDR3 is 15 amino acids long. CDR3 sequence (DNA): TGTGCCAGCAGTTTCGCCCTAGCGGGGATCAATGAGCAGTTCTTC. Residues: CASSFALAGINEQFF.

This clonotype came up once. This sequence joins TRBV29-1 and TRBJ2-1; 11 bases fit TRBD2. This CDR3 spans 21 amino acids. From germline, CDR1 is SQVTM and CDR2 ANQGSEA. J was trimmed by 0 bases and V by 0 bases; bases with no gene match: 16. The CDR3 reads CSVEDPYSLTSGEFSYNEQFF. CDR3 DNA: TGCAGCGTTGAAGATCCGTACTCTCTGACTAGCGGGGAGTTCTCCTACAATGAGCAGTTCTTC.

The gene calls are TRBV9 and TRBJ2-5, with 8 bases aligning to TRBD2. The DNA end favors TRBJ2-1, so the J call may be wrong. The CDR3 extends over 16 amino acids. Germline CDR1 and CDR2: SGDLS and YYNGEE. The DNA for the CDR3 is TGTGCCAGCAGCGTGTTGAGCGGGGGAGACTTTGATGAGCAGTTCTTC. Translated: CASSVLSGGDFDEQFF.

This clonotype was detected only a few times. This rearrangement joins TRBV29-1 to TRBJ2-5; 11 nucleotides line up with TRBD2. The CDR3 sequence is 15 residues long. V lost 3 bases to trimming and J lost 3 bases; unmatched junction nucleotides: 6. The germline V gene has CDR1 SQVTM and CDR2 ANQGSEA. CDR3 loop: CSVDWLAGGKETQYF. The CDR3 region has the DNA TGCAGCGTTGACTGGCTAGCGGGGGGTAAAGAGACCCAGTACTTC.

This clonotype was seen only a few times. The CDR3 DNA sequence: TGTGCCAGCAGTTTGTGGCCGGGACAGGGCCACTATGGCTACACCTTC. It is translated as CASSLWPGQGHYGYTF. The V call is TRBV28, the J call TRBJ1-2, with 9 bases lining up with TRBD1. In germline, CDR1 is MDHEN, CDR2 SYDVKM. The CDR3 contains 16 residues. Trimming cost V 3 bases and J 3 bases; bases outside gene matches: 8.

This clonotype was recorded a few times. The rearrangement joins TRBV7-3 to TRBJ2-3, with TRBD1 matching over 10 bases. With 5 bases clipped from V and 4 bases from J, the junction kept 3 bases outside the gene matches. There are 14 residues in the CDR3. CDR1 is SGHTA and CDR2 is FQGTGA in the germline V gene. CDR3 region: CASSKGQGSDTQYF. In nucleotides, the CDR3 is TGTGCCAGCAGCAAGGGACAGGGGTCAGATACGCAGTATTTT.

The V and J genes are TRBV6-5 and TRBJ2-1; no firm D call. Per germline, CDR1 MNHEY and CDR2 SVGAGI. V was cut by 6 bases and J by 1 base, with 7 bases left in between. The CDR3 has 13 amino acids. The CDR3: CASRLDSYNEQFF. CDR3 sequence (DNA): TGTGCCAGCAGACTGGATTCCTACAATGAGCAGTTCTTC.

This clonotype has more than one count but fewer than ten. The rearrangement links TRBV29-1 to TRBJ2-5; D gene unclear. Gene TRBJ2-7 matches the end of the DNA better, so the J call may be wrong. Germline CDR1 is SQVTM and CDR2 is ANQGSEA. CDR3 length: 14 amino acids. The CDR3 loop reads CSVFNPGEAYEQYF. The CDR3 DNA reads TGCAGCGTCTTTAACCCAGGCGAGGCCTACGAGCAGTACTTC.

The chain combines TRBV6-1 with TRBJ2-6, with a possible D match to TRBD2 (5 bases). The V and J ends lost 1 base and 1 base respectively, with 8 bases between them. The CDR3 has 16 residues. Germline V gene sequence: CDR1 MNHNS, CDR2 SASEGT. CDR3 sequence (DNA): TGTGCCAGCAGTGAAGAAGTAGCGTCTGGGGCCAACGTCCTGACTTTC. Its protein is CASSEEVASGANVLTF.

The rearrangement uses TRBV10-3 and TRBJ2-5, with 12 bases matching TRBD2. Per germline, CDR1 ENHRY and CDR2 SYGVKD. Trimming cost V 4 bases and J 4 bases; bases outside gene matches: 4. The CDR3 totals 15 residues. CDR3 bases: TGTGCCATCAGTGCCTCGACTAGCGGGAGAGAGACCCAGTACTTC. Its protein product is CAISASTSGRETQYF.

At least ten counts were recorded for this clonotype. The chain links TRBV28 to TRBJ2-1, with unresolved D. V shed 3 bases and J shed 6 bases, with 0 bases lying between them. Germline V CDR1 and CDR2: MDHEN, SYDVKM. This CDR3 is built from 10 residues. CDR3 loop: CASSFNEQFF. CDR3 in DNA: TGTGCCAGCAGTTTCAATGAGCAGTTCTTC.

CDR3 residues: CATSAVGAEQFF. The CDR3 nucleotides read TGTGCCACCAGTGCGGTCGGGGCGGAGCAGTTCTTC. The chain employs TRBV24-1 and TRBJ2-1, with D possibly being TRBD1 or TRBD2 (5 bases each). V was trimmed by 5 bases and J by 10 bases, leaving 11 bases between them. Germline V lookup: CDR1 KGHDR, CDR2 SFDVKD. The CDR3 sequence is 12 residues long.